This T cell receptor (beta chain) emerged from a study of shared T cell receptors in the human thymus. This CDR3 contains 16 residues. The germline gives CDR1 SGHDN, CDR2 FVKESK. The J segment lost 7 bases and the V segment lost 0 bases, leaving 11 bases of the junction unmatched. Assay: immunoSEQ multiplex PCR; the TCRdb copy retains only in-frame clones and omits some. The table has 500,000 to 750,000 clones, over 75% seen once; the top ten hold approximately 0.011%. The same sample was also used in a study of human thymus T cells.

Sample: thymocytes. The V and J genes are TRBV14 and TRBJ2-5, with 7 bases lining up with TRBD2. The TCR sequence derives from a boy younger than two with a congenital heart defect. CDR3 sequence (DNA): TGTGCCAGCAGCCAAGATCCTGGGCGGGAGTGCGGGACCCAGTACTTC. It translates to CASSQDPGRECGTQYF. Filled out from reference TRBV14 and TRBJ2-5, the complete variable domain reads EAGVTQFPSHSVIEKGQTVTLRCDPISGHDNLYWYRRVMGKEIKFLLHFVKESKQDESGMPNNRFLAERTGGTYSTLKVQPAELEDSGVYFCASSQDPGRECGTQYFGPGTRLLVL.